The 17 T cell receptor beta chains below were found in one sample sequenced in a study of brain T cells in children with intractable seizures. This table comes from immunoSEQ multiplex PCR, and its TCRdb copy is limited to in-frame clones, with some not included. The data contain tens of thousands of clones, about 93% of them singletons. Sequencing was performed on peripheral blood, taken at surgery. All receptors come from a boy younger than two with tuberous sclerosis and intractable seizures.

The chain joins TRBV27 to TRBJ1-1; no reliable D call. The length of the CDR3 is 14 residues. Per the germline V gene, CDR1 is MNHEY and CDR2 is SMNVEV (reference sequence). V dropped 1 base and J dropped 1 base, with 7 bases sitting between them. In DNA, the CDR3 is TGTGCCAGCAGTTTATATCCTGGGAACACTGAAGCTTTCTTT. Translation: CASSLYPGNTEAFF.

This chain joins TRBV12-5 and TRBJ2-7; 11 bases agree with TRBD2. This CDR3 region has 16 residues. V trimming: 0 bases; J trimming: 6 bases; junction bases outside the gene matches: 7. The germline CDR1 and CDR2 sequences are LGHNT and FRNRAP. CDR3 protein: CASGLVIGLAGGEQYF. The CDR3 DNA is TGTGCTAGTGGTTTGGTAATCGGTCTAGCGGGAGGCGAGCAGTACTTC.

V and J are TRBV5-1 and TRBJ1-2; maybe TRBD1 (5 bases). There are 14 residues in the CDR3. The germline CDR1 and CDR2 sequences are SGHRS and YFSETQ. V was trimmed by 5 bases and J by 4 bases, leaving 15 bases between them. The CDR3 DNA follows: TGCGCCAGCAGGCTTGGGGGAGACAGCTATGGCTACACCTTC. Translation: CASRLGGDSYGYTF.

The V gene is TRBV12-3 or TRBV12-4, the J gene TRBJ2-3, with 9 bases lining up with TRBD2. The CDR3 runs 13 residues. V shed 5 bases and J 9 bases; nucleotides not matched to a gene: 6. This CDR3 is CASSPSGDNTQYF. The CDR3 DNA reads TGTGCCAGCAGTCCTAGCGGGGATAACACGCAGTATTTT.

The genes are TRBV6-1 and TRBJ2-1; 7 nucleotides line up with TRBD2. V lost 3 bases and J lost 1; bases outside the gene matches: 3. This CDR3 has 15 amino acids. Germline CDR1 and CDR2: MNHNS and SASEGT. CDR3 amino acids: CASSDLAVSYNEQFF. The DNA for the CDR3 is TGTGCCAGCAGTGACCTAGCGGTATCCTACAATGAGCAGTTCTTC.

The V and J genes are TRBV28 and TRBJ2-1; TRBD1 or TRBD2 may be the D gene (5 bases each). CDR1 is MDHEN, CDR2 SYDVKM, per germline. The CDR3 has 16 residues. The V end lost 5 bases, the J end lost 0 bases, and 14 bases lay between the germline ends. DNA of the CDR3: TGTGCCAGCAGTCCCCAAGGGACCCACTCCTACAATGAGCAGTTCTTC. As protein: CASSPQGTHSYNEQFF.

The chain couples TRBV2 to TRBJ1-1, with D perhaps TRBD1 (5 bases). Germline CDR1 is SNHLY and CDR2 is FYNNEI. The V end lost 2 bases, the J end lost 5 bases, and 6 bases lay between the germline ends. CDR3 length: 12 residues. CDR3 amino acids: CASSERGTEAFF. DNA for the CDR3: TGTGCCAGCAGTGAACGGGGGACTGAAGCTTTCTTT. The entire variable domain, with the rest obtained from reference TRBV2 and TRBJ1-1, is as follows: EPEVTQTPSHQVTQMGQEVILRCVPISNHLYFYWYRQILGQKVEFLVSFYNNEISEKSEIFDDQFSVERPDGSNFTLKIRSTKLEDSAMYFCASSERGTEAFFGQGTRLTVV.

The sample holds one count of this clone. J is TRBJ1-1 and V is TRBV7-9; tentative D call: TRBD1 (6 bases). This CDR3 spans 15 amino acids. Germline loops: CDR1 SEHNR, CDR2 FQNEAQ (reference sequence). The V end was cut by 1 base, the J end by 3 bases, with 12 bases between. Here the CDR3 DNA reads TGTGCCAGCAGCTTAGGTGGAAACAGGGACACTGAAGCTTTCTTT. Residues: CASSLGGNRDTEAFF.

V gene TRBV2 combines with J gene TRBJ2-7; 11 nucleotides align to TRBD2. There are 15 residues in the CDR3. Germline V gene data show CDR1 as SNHLY and CDR2 as FYNNEI. Trimming took 6 bases from V and 5 from J; bases not matched to a gene: 9. CDR3 nucleotides: TGTGCCAGCAGGGCTAGCGGGAGGAAGTTCCACGAGCAGTACTTC. This codes for CASRASGRKFHEQYF.

This clone is a singleton in its sample. This chain connects TRBV4-1 to TRBJ1-6; D unclear. Looked up from germline, CDR1 is MGHRA and CDR2 is YSYEKL. Trimming stripped 0 bases from V and 2 bases from J, with 11 bases between. The CDR3 length is 17 residues. This CDR3 reads CASSQDSAGTYNSPLHF. Written as DNA, the CDR3 is TGCGCCAGCAGCCAAGATAGCGCGGGGACCTATAATTCACCCCTCCACTTT.

This chain connects TRBV7-6 to TRBJ1-3, with 11 bases identical to TRBD1. The CDR3 loop spans 19 amino acids. Trimming removed 0 bases from V and 0 bases from J; junction bases left unmatched: 7. CDR1 is SGHVS, CDR2 FNYEAQ, per germline. This chain's CDR3 is CASSLANGQGASSGNTIYF. CDR3 coding DNA: TGTGCCAGCAGCTTAGCAAACGGACAGGGGGCAAGCTCTGGAAACACCATATATTTT.

The chain joins TRBV5-1 to TRBJ1-4; 7 bases are shared with TRBD1. In germline, CDR1 is SGHRS, CDR2 YFSETQ. V was clipped by 0 bases and J by 3 bases; unmatched bases: 5. This CDR3 contains 16 residues. The DNA for the CDR3 is TGCGCCAGCAGCTTGGAAGGGGGCGGATCTAATGAAAAACTGTTTTTT. Its translation: CASSLEGGGSNEKLFF.

V usage is TRBV15 and J usage is TRBJ2-2; 10 bases are a match to TRBD1. Trimming took 1 base from V and 5 from J; bases not matched to a gene: 7. Per the germline V gene, CDR1 is LNHNV and CDR2 is YYDKDF (reference sequence). CDR3 length: 17 residues. CDR3 sequence (DNA): TGTGCCACCAGCAGAGGGACCCGGGACAGGGGAACCGGGGAGCTGTTTTTT. Amino acid sequence: CATSRGTRDRGTGELFF. Using reference TRBV15 and TRBJ2-2 for the parts outside the CDR3, the full variable domain is DAMVIQNPRYQVTQFGKPVTLSCSQTLNHNVMYWYQQKSSQAPKLLFHYYDKDFNNEADTPDNFQSRRPNTSFCFLDIRSPGLGDTAMYLCATSRGTRDRGTGELFFGEGSRLTVL.

This chain links TRBV11-2 with TRBJ1-3; perhaps TRBD1 as D (6 bases). This CDR3 has 17 residues. Trimming cost V 5 bases and J 1 base, with 18 bases left between them. Looked up from germline, CDR1 is SGHAT and CDR2 is FQNNGV. CDR3 bases: TGTGCCAGCAGCCATAACAGGGAAATCCCATCTGGAAACACCATATATTTT. Its translation is CASSHNREIPSGNTIYF.

The DNA of the CDR3 is TGTGCCAGCAGCGTAGCTAGCGGCCGCACAGATACGCAGTATTTT. Its protein is CASSVASGRTDTQYF. The chain recombines TRBV9 with TRBJ2-3; TRBD2 matches at 7 bases. After removal of 0 bases from V and 1 base from J, the junction contained 2 bases not matched to a gene. The V gene's germline CDR1 is SGDLS and CDR2 YYNGEE. This CDR3 has 15 residues.

V usage is TRBV6-5 and J usage is TRBJ1-2, with D possibly being TRBD1 (5 bases). This CDR3 region has 15 residues. V lost 0 bases and J 10 bases, leaving 18 bases between the germline ends. Germline CDR1 MNHEY, CDR2 SVGAGI. The CDR3 is CASSYSSRQGQSYTF. The CDR3 DNA reads as TGTGCCAGCAGTTACTCGAGTAGGCAGGGTCAGTCCTACACCTTC.

This clone was found once. The chain combines TRBV23-1 with TRBJ2-2; D may match TRBD1 or TRBD2 (5 bases each). TRBV23-1 is an open reading frame whose function is uncertain. V was trimmed by 0 bases and J by 2 bases, leaving 13 bases between them. The length of the CDR3 is 17 residues. Here the CDR3 DNA reads TGCGCCAGCAGTCAATCGAAGGGACCCCGAAACACCGGGGAGCTGTTTTTT. Its translation: CASSQSKGPRNTGELFF.